This T cell receptor beta chain was found in a study of blood T cells in healthy people across ages. This CDR3 comprises 13 residues. The germline V gene encodes CDR1 KGHSH and CDR2 LQKENI. Together with a sample-barcoded 5' primer, a J-beta primer mix was included in a second PCR lasting 7 to 11 cycles. Researchers report that a template-switch adaptor with 12 random nucleotides tagged each cDNA molecule. TCRdb reprocessed the 5' RACE reads with MiXCR, giving one entry per CDR3 protein. The sample holds hundreds of thousands of distinct CDR3 sequences; around a quarter are singletons and the top ten take 9.4%. On this clonotype: Its antigen is unidentified. One end of the junction is discordant with germline, which a read error may explain.

In terms of origin and age, donors were healthy Caucasian individuals from Russia aged 6 to 90. Study results and caveats: A strong correlation between TCR beta diversity and naive T cell percentage was seen.

This sample was also put to use in a study of T cells of mothers and their children. This second report adds: Researchers found no T cell clones that were persistent and microchimeric.

Sequenced material: blood. The chain joins TRBV18 to TRBJ1-2; tentative D call: TRBD1 (5 bases). This receptor was identified in a boy younger than 18 in good health. The CDR3 region is CAGSPSQGDGYTF. DNA of the CDR3: TGTGCCGGCTCACCATCGCAGGGCGATGGCTACACCTTC.